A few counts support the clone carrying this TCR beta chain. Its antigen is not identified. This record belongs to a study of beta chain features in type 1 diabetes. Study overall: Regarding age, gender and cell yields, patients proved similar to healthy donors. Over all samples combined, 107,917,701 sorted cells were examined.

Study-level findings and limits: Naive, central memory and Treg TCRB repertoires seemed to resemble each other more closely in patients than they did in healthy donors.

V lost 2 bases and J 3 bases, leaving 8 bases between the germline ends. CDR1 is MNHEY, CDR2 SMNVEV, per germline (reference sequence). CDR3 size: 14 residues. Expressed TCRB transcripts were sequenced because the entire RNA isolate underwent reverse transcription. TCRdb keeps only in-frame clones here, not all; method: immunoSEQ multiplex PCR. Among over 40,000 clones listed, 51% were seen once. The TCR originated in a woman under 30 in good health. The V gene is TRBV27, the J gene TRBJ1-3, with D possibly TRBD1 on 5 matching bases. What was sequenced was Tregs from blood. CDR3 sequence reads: CASSLHQGGNTIYF. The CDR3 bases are TGTGCCAGCAGTTTACACCAGGGTGGAAACACCATATATTTT.